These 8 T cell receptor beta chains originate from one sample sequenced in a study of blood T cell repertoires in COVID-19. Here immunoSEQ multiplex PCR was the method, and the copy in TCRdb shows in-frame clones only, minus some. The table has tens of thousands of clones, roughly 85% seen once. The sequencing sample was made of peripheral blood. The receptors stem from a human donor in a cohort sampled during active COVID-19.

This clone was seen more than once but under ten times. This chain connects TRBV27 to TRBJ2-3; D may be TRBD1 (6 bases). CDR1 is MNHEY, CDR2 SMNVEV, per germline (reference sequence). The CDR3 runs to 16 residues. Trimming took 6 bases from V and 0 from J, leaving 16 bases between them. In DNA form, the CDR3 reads TGTGCCAGCAGCCGAACCGGGACACTTAGCACAGATACGCAGTATTTT. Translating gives CASSRTGTLSTDTQYF.

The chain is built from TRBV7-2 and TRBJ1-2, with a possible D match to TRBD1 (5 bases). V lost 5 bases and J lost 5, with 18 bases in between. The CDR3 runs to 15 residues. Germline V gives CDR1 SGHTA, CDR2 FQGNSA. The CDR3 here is CASSPIGGGDYGYTF. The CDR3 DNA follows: TGTGCCAGCAGCCCTATCGGGGGGGGTGATTATGGCTACACCTTC.

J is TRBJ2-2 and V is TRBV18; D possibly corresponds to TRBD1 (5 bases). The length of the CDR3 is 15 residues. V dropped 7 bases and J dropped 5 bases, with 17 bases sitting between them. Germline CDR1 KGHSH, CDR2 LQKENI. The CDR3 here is CASCPSQGLTGELFF. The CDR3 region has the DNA TGTGCCAGCTGTCCCTCCCAGGGTCTGACCGGGGAGCTGTTTTTT.

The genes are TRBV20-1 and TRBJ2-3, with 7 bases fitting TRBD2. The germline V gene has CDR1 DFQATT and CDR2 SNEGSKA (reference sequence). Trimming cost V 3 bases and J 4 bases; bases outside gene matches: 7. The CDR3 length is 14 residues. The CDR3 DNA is TGCAGTGCTAGTACAGCGGGGTCTGCAGATACGCAGTATTTT. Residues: CSASTAGSADTQYF.

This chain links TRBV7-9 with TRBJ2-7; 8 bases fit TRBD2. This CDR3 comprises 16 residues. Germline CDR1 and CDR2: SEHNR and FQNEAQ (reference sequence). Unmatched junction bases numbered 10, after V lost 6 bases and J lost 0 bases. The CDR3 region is CASSNDERGPSYEQYF. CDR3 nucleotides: TGTGCCAGCAGTAATGACGAGCGGGGGCCCTCCTACGAGCAGTACTTC. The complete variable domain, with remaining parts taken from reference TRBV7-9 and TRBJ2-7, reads DTGVSQNPRHKITKRGQNVTFRCDPISEHNRLYWYRQTLGQGPEFLTYFQNEAQLEKSRLLSDRFSAERPKGSFSTLEIQRTEQGDSAMYLCASSNDERGPSYEQYFGPGTRLTVT.

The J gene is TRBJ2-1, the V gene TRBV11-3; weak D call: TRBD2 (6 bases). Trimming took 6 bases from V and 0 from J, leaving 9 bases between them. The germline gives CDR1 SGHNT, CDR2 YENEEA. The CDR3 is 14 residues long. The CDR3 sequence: CASSRGSSYNEQFF. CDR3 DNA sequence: TGTGCCAGCAGTCGGGGGAGCTCCTACAATGAGCAGTTCTTC. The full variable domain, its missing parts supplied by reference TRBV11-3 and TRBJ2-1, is EAGVVQSPRYKIIEKKQPVAFWCNPISGHNTLYWYLQNLGQGPELLIRYENEEAVDDSQLPKDRFSAERLKGVDSTLKIQPAELGDSAVYLCASSRGSSYNEQFFGPGTRLTVL.

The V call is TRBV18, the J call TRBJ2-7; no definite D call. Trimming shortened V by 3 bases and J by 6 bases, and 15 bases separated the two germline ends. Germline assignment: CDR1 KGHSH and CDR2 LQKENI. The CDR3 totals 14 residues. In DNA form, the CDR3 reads TGTGCCAGCTCACCGGAGATCCCCTCGGCCGAGCAGTACTTC. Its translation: CASSPEIPSAEQYF.

In nucleotides, the CDR3 is TGCGCCAGCAGCTTGGGGGACAAGGGCCCGGACACCATATATTTT. This codes for CASSLGDKGPDTIYF. V is TRBV5-1 and J is TRBJ1-3; D is perhaps TRBD1 (6 bases). The CDR3 consists of 15 residues. CDR1 and CDR2 from the germline V gene are SGHRS and YFSETQ. Trimming shortened V by 0 bases and J by 8 bases, and 15 bases separated the two germline ends.